Shown below are 7 T cell receptor beta chains from a single sample sequenced in a study of blood T cell repertoires in COVID-19. Sequenced by immunoSEQ multiplex PCR; TCRdb stores in-frame clones only, minus some. Counted here are around 25,000 clones, about 89% occurring once; the ten biggest clones make up 25%. The sequenced sample was peripheral blood. The receptor set was obtained from a human donor with active COVID-19. The donor label of this sample is uncertain.

This chain uses TRBV9 with TRBJ2-3, with TRBD2 identical over 11 bases. This CDR3 spans 15 amino acids. V lost 3 bases and J lost 2; bases outside the gene matches: 2. In germline, CDR1 is SGDLS, CDR2 YYNGEE. The chain's CDR3 is CASSATSGDTDTQYF. The CDR3 bases are TGTGCCAGCAGCGCGACTAGCGGGGACACAGATACGCAGTATTTT.

V gene TRBV18 combines with J gene TRBJ2-2; 7 positions agree with TRBD1. This CDR3 is built from 15 residues. V gave up 6 bases and J gave up 0 bases; unmatched junction bases: 4. CDR1 and CDR2 (germline): KGHSH, LQKENI. This chain's CDR3 is CASSQGQANTGELFF. Here the CDR3 DNA reads TGTGCCAGCTCTCAAGGACAGGCGAACACCGGGGAGCTGTTTTTT. Supplemented by reference TRBV18 and TRBJ2-2, the full variable domain reads NAGVMQNPRHLVRRRGQEARLRCSPMKGHSHVYWYRQLPEEGLKFMVYLQKENIIDESGMPKERFSAEFPKEGPSILRIQQVVRGDSAAYFCASSQGQANTGELFFGEGSRLTVL.

The CDR3 region is CASSDRSSYEQYF. The CDR3 bases are TGTGCCAGCAGCGATCGGAGCTCCTACGAGCAGTACTTC. This chain connects TRBV3-1 (or the pseudogene TRBV3-2) to TRBJ2-7; the D is unclear. V shed 5 bases and J shed 0 bases, with 8 bases lying between them. This CDR3 is built from 13 residues. Germline loops: CDR1 LGHDT, CDR2 YNNKEL (reference sequence).

The CDR3 is CASSLQGAKGYTF. The CDR3 DNA is TGTGCCAGCAGCCTACAGGGGGCAAAGGGCTACACCTTC. This chain uses TRBV12-3 or TRBV12-4 with TRBJ1-2, with 9 bases identical to TRBD1. Unmatched junction bases numbered 7, after V lost 6 bases and J lost 8 bases. The CDR3 totals 13 residues.

The CDR3 nucleotides read TGTGCCAGCAGCCTTGGTAGCGGTACGACTAATGAAAAACTGTTTTTT. Protein sequence: CASSLGSGTTNEKLFF. The chain joins TRBV7-9 to TRBJ1-4; D gene unclear. CDR3 length: 16 amino acids. Trimming took off 5 bases at V and 2 bases at J, with 15 bases between the two ends. Germline V gene sequence: CDR1 SEHNR, CDR2 FQNEAQ (reference sequence).

The chain couples TRBV12-5 to TRBJ2-2; 8 nucleotides line up with TRBD1. Germline V gene data show CDR1 as LGHNT and CDR2 as FRNRAP. V gave up 8 bases and J gave up 5 bases; unmatched junction bases: 10. The CDR3 is made up of 15 amino acids. For the CDR3, the DNA is TGTGCTAGTTTAGGGACAGGCTATCGAACCGGGGAGCTGTTTTTT. It codes for CASLGTGYRTGELFF. Variable domain in full (rest from reference TRBV12-5 and TRBJ2-2): DARVTQTPRHKVTEMGQEVTMRCQPILGHNTVFWYRQTMMQGLELLAYFRNRAPLDDSGMPKDRFSAEMPDATLATLKIQPSEPRDSAVYFCASLGTGYRTGELFFGEGSRLTVL.

The genes are TRBV19 and TRBJ2-2; D perhaps matches TRBD2 (6 bases). V was shortened by 1 base and J by 3 bases, with 12 bases between the two germline ends. The CDR3 length is 16 residues. Looked up from germline, CDR1 is LNHDA and CDR2 is SQIVND (reference sequence). The chain's CDR3 is CASSIGAGRYTGELFF. The CDR3 DNA is TGTGCCAGTAGTATAGGGGCGGGAAGGTACACCGGGGAGCTGTTTTTT.